Included here is one T cell receptor (beta chain) sequence, with context. TCRdb reprocessed the 5' RACE reads and keeps a single row for each CDR3 protein, giving no DNA. The sample yields 350,000 to 500,000 distinct CDR3 sequences, of which the top ten take up 7.3%. This entry is derived from a study of T cells expressing NK-cell markers. Germline assignment: CDR1 DFQATT and CDR2 SNEGSKA (reference sequence). This CDR3 has 16 residues. This receptor was obtained from a woman between 18 and 70 years old in good health. Sample: blood T cells: a sorted CD56 or NKG2C T cell subset, CD4+ or CD8+ T cells, or bulk PBMC T cells (not recorded which). The chain uses TRBV20-1 and TRBJ2-6; TCRdb outputs TRBD1, but without DNA this stays unchecked. CDR3 loop: CSARPGGSSGANVLTF.